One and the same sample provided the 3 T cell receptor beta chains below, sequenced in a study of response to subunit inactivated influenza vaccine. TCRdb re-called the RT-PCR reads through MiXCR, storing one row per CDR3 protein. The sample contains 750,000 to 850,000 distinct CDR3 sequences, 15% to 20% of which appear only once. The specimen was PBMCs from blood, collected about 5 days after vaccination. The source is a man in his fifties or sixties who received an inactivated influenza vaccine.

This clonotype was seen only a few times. This CDR3 reads CASSSRGLAGDTDTQYF. The CDR3 bases are TGTGCCAGCAGTTCCAGAGGACTAGCGGGCGACACAGATACGCAGTATTTT. This chain joins TRBV6-2 or TRBV6-3 and TRBJ2-3; 11 bases match TRBD2. Looked up from germline, CDR1 is MNHEY and CDR2 is SVGEGT. The V segment lost 4 bases and the J segment 2 bases; nucleotides outside the gene matches: 8. CDR3 size: 17 residues.

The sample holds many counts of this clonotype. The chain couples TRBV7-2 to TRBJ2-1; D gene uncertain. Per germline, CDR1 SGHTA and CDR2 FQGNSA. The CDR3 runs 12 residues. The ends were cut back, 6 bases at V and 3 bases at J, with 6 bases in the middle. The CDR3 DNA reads TGTGCCAGCAGTCCTCTCTACAATGAGCAGTTCTTC. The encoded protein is CASSPLYNEQFF.

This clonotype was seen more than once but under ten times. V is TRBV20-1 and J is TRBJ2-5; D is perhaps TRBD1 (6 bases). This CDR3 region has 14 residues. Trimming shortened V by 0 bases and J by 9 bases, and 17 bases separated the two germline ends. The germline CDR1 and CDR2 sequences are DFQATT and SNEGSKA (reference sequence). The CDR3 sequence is CSARDLDGAGAQYF. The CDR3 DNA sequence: TGCAGTGCTAGAGATCTTGACGGGGCAGGGGCCCAGTACTTC.